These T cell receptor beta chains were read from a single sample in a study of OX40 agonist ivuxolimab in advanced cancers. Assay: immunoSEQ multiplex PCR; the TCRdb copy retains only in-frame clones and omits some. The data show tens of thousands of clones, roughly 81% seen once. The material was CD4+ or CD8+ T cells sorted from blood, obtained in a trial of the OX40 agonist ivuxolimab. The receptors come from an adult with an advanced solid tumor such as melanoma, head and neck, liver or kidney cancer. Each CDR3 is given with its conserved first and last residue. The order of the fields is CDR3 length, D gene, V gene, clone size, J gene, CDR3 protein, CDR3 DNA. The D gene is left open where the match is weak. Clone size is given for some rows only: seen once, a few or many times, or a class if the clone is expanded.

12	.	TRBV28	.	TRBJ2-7	CASRPATDEQYF	TGTGCCAGCAGACCCGCTACCGACGAGCAGTACTTC
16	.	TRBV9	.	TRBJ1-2	CASSVDPLSRVHGYTF	TGTGCCAGCAGCGTAGATCCCTTAAGCAGGGTACATGGCTACACCTTC
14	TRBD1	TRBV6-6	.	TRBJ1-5	CASRRQGGNQPQHF	TGTGCCAGCAGAAGACAGGGCGGCAATCAGCCCCAGCATTTT
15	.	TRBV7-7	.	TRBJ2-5	CASSLERGGQETQYF	TGTGCTAGCAGCTTAGAGAGAGGGGGCCAAGAGACCCAGTACTTC
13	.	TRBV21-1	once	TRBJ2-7	CASSKIPPYEQYF	TGTGCCAGCAGCAAAATCCCACCTTACGAGCAGTACTTC
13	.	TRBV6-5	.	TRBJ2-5	CASSLTGRETQYF	TGTGCCAGCAGCCTAACAGGGAGGGAGACCCAGTACTTC
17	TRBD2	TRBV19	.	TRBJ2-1	CASSTRILAGGYNEQFF	TGTGCCAGTAGTACCCGAATACTAGCGGGAGGGTACAATGAGCAGTTCTTC
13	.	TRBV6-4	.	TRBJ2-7	CASSSTEHYEQYF	TGTGCCAGCAGTTCCACTGAGCACTACGAGCAGTACTTC
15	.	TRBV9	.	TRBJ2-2	CASSVQGTNTGELFF	TGTGCCAGCAGCGTACAGGGGACGAACACCGGGGAGCTGTTTTTT
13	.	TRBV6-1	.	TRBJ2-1	CASSWSEYNEQFF	TGTGCCAGCAGCTGGTCGGAATACAATGAGCAGTTCTTC
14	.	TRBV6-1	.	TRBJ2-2	CASSEAVGTGELFF	TGTGCCAGCAGTGAAGCGGTTGGCACCGGGGAGCTGTTTTTT
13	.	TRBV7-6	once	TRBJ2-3	CASSPWRGDTQYF	TGTGCCAGCAGCCCTTGGCGGGGAGATACGCAGTATTTT
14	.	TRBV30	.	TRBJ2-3	CAWRVSGDTDTQYF	TGTGCCTGGAGAGTGTCCGGGGACACAGATACGCAGTATTTT
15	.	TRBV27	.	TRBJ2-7	CASSDPGRGSYEQYF	TGTGCCAGCAGTGACCCGGGACGTGGCTCCTACGAGCAGTACTTC
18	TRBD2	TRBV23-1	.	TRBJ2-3	CASTRGLAGGGYTDTQYF	TGCGCCAGCACCAGGGGGCTAGCGGGAGGGGGATACACAGATACGCAGTATTTT
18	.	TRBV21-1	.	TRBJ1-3	CASSTDRGHAEGGNTIYF	TGTGCCAGCAGCACGGACAGGGGGCACGCGGAGGGAGGAAACACCATATATTTT
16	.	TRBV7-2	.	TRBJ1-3	CASSLGTVLSGNTIYF	TGTGCCAGCAGCCTCGGGACCGTCCTCTCTGGAAACACCATATATTTT
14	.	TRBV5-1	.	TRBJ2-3	CASSLGQSTDTQYF	TGCGCCAGCAGCTTGGGACAAAGCACAGATACGCAGTATTTT
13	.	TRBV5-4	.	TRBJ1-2	CASSLDGLRGYTF	TGTGCCAGCAGCTTGGACGGGCTGCGTGGCTACACCTTC
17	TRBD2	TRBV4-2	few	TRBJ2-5	CASSQDGTSGRGETQYF	TGTGCCAGCAGCCAAGATGGGACTAGCGGGAGAGGCGAGACCCAGTACTTC
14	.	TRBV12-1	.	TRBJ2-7	CASSFAPRDREQYF	TGTGCCAGCAGCTTTGCGCCAAGGGACAGGGAGCAGTACTTC
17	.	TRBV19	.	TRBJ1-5	CASSREHRVYSNQPQHF	TGTGCCAGTAGTAGGGAACACAGGGTATATAGCAATCAGCCCCAGCATTTT
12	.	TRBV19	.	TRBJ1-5	CASSPRNQPQHF	TGTGCCTCCTCCCCCAGGAATCAGCCCCAGCATTTT
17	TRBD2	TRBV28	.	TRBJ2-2	CASTPSSGLLNTGELFF	TGTGCCAGCACTCCATCGTCGGGACTACTGAACACCGGGGAGCTGTTTTTT
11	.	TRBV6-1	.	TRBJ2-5	CASRWGETQYF	TGTGCCAGCAGATGGGGGGAGACCCAGTACTTC
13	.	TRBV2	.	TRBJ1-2	CASSEGEGYGYTF	TGTGCCAGCAGTGAAGGGGAGGGCTATGGCTACACCTTC
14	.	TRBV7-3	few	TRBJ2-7	CASSPAGPGEEQYF	TGTGCCAGCAGCCCGGCGGGGCCTGGGGAGGAGCAGTACTTC
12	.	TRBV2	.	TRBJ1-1	CASSVASAEAFF	TGTGCCAGCAGTGTCGCCAGCGCCGAAGCTTTCTTT
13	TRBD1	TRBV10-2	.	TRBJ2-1	CASRDPGGYEQFF	TGCGCCAGCAGGGACCCAGGGGGCTATGAGCAGTTCTTC
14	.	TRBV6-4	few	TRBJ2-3	CASSRFGAADTQYF	TGTGCCAGCAGCCGCTTTGGGGCCGCAGATACGCAGTATTTT
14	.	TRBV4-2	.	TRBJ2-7	CASSPTLGSYEQYF	TGTGCCAGCAGCCCCACTCTCGGCTCCTACGAGCAGTACTTC
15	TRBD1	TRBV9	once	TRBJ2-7	CASRGQGLTSYEQYF	TGTGCCAGCAGAGGACAGGGCCTAACATCCTACGAGCAGTACTTC
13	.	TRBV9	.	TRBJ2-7	CASSGGSSGEQYF	TGTGCCAGCAGCGGGGGTTCAAGTGGCGAGCAGTACTTC
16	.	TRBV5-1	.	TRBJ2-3	CASSIPGSSSTDTQYF	TGCGCCAGCAGCATCCCGGGATCGTCGAGCACAGATACGCAGTATTTT
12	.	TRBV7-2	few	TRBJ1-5	CASSRPNQPQHF	TGTGCCAGCAGCCGCCCCAATCAGCCCCAGCATTTT
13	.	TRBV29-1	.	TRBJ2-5	CSGQGGAQETQYF	TGCAGCGGGCAGGGGGGGGCCCAAGAGACCCAGTACTTC
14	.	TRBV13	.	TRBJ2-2	CASSLVDQIGELFF	TGTGCCAGCAGCTTAGTAGACCAGATCGGGGAGCTGTTTTTT
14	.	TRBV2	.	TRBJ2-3	CASSLYTSTDTQYF	TGTGCCAGCAGTCTATACACTAGCACAGATACGCAGTATTTT
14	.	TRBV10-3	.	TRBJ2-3	CAIMDGTSTDTQYF	TGTGCCATCATGGACGGTACTAGCACAGATACGCAGTATTTT
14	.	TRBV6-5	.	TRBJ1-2	CASSRGGSNYGYTF	TGTGCCAGCTCCCGCGGGGGATCTAACTATGGCTACACCTTC
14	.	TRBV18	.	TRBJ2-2	CASSPESNTGELFF	TGTGCCAGCTCACCAGAGTCTAACACCGGGGAGCTGTTTTTT
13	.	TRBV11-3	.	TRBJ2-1	CASSLGNYNEQFF	TGTGCCAGCAGCTTGGGGAACTACAATGAGCAGTTCTTC
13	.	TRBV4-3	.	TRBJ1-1	CASSQDGGRIAFF	TGCGCCAGCAGCCAAGACGGGGGGAGAATAGCTTTCTTT
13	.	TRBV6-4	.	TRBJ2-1	CASSEGQLNEQFF	TGTGCCAGCAGTGAAGGACAGCTCAATGAGCAGTTCTTC
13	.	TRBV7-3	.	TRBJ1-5	CASSPGGDQPQHF	TGTGCCAGCAGCCCCGGGGGGGACCAGCCCCAGCATTTT
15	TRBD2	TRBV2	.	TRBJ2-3	CASRRLAESTDTQYF	TGTGCCAGCAGACGACTAGCGGAGAGCACAGATACGCAGTATTTT
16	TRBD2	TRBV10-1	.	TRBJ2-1	CASSENSGKLRNEQFF	TGCGCCAGCAGTGAAAATAGCGGGAAGCTCCGCAATGAGCAGTTCTTC
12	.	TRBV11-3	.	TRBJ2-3	CASSLLGDTQYF	TGTGCCAGCAGCCTCCTGGGGGATACGCAGTATTTT
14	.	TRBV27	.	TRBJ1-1	CASGEVKGDAEAFF	TGTGCCAGCGGGGAGGTTAAGGGCGACGCTGAAGCTTTCTTT
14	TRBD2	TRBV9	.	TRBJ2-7	CASSAGLADYEQYF	TGTGCCAGCAGCGCCGGACTAGCGGACTACGAGCAGTACTTC
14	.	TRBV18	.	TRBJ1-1	CASSPATGNTEAFF	TGTGCCAGCTCCCCAGCAACAGGGAACACTGAAGCTTTCTTT
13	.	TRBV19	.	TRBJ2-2	CASSPRRSGELFF	TGTGCCAGTAGTCCTCGTAGGTCCGGGGAGCTGTTTTTT
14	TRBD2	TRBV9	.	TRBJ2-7	CASSVGSGGYEQYF	TGTGCCAGCAGCGTAGGGTCGGGAGGGTACGAGCAGTACTTC
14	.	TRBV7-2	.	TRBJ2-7	CASSFRRSSYEQYF	TGTGCCAGCAGCTTTCGAAGAAGCTCCTACGAGCAGTACTTC
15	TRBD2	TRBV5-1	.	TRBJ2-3	CASSGSGRWTDTQYF	TGCGCCAGCAGCGGGAGCGGGAGATGGACAGATACGCAGTATTTT